This T cell receptor (beta chain) emerged from a study of blood T cell repertoires in COVID-19. Study as a whole: The origin of the acute and convalescent COVID-19 samples was the United States, Italy and Spain.

In the original analysis: Amplifying reference gene primers gave estimates of nucleated cell counts. Using immunoSEQ multiplex PCR, the repertoire was profiled, and TCRdb retains in-frame clones only, with some absent. V and J calls and clone size come straight from that table; D and trimming were deduced from the DNA. The profile shows about 200,000 clones, less than 90% of them singletons. Material for sequencing was peripheral blood. The receptor comes from a woman aged 70 to 79 with acute or convalescent COVID-19.

CDR3 sequence (DNA): TGTGCCAGTACCGCCGCAGGGGCCCCCACAGATACGCAGTATTTT. It translates to CASTAAGAPTDTQYF. The chain joins TRBV19 to TRBJ2-3; D might be TRBD1 (6 bases). V dropped 7 bases and J dropped 2 bases, with 16 bases sitting between them. Germline CDR1 reads LNHDA; CDR2 reads SQIVND (reference sequence). CDR3 length: 15 residues.